These 19 T cell receptor beta chains were all obtained from the same sample, sequenced in a study of T-cell reconstitution after alpha-beta-depleted transplantation in children. Unique molecular identifiers were used to barcode this TCRbeta library. TCRdb re-analysed the PCR reads in MiXCR, keeping a single row per CDR3 protein. The sample yields about 580,000 distinct CDR3 sequences, more than 20% seen once. Sequences were derived from PBMCs, mostly from graft donor cells, sampled 360 days after TCRalphabeta/CD19-depleted stem cell transplant. The receptors stem from a boy under two years old who had a stem cell transplant for acute myeloid leukemia, so the T cells may come from the graft donor.

This clonotype appeared a single time. The chain is built from TRBV6-1 and TRBJ1-1; no firm D call. V gave up 7 bases and J gave up 6 bases, with 18 bases separating them. Germline CDR1 reads MNHNS; CDR2 reads SASEGT. The CDR3 sequence is 14 residues long. DNA for the CDR3: TGTGCCAGCAAGGATCCGGTAGATTGGGCTGAAGCTTTCTTT. Its protein product is CASKDPVDWAEAFF.

This clonotype was observed a few times. The rearrangement links TRBV15 to TRBJ2-2, with D tentatively TRBD1 (5 bases). V shed 5 bases and J shed 8 bases, with 15 bases lying between them. The CDR3 sequence is 14 residues long. Germline CDR1 is LNHNV and CDR2 is YYDKDF (reference sequence). This CDR3 reads CATSGSQGAGELFF. The CDR3 DNA is TGTGCCACCAGCGGGTCCCAGGGTGCAGGGGAGCTGTTTTTT.

This clonotype came up a few times. V is TRBV25-1 and J is TRBJ1-6; 7 nucleotides agree with TRBD1. Unmatched junction bases numbered 8, after V lost 5 bases and J lost 10 bases. CDR1 MGHDK and CDR2 SYGVNS come from the germline V gene. The CDR3 runs 14 residues. This CDR3 is CASSQTGWESPLHF. CDR3 in DNA: TGTGCCAGCAGTCAGACAGGGTGGGAGTCACCCCTCCACTTT.

V usage is TRBV28 and J usage is TRBJ1-5; 8 bases align to TRBD1. The CDR3 sequence is 20 residues long. V gave up 4 bases and J gave up 0 bases; unmatched junction bases: 17. CDR1 MDHEN and CDR2 SYDVKM come from the germline V gene. CDR3 sequence: CASSSSQNQGATYSNQPQHF. For the CDR3, the DNA is TGTGCCAGCAGTTCCTCCCAAAACCAGGGGGCCACCTATAGCAATCAGCCCCAGCATTTT.

V and J are TRBV5-6 and TRBJ2-2; D ambiguous. The CDR3 contains 14 residues. V shed 5 bases and J shed 4 bases, with 12 bases lying between them. Germline CDR1 is SGHDT and CDR2 is YYEEEE. The CDR3 DNA is TGTGCCAGCAGTTGGATAGTATCCACCGGGGAGCTGTTTTTT. It specifies CASSWIVSTGELFF.

This clonotype was recorded at least ten times. The CDR3 protein is CASSSSGGVLETQYF. DNA for the CDR3: TGTGCCAGCAGCTCTAGCGGGGGGGTTTTGGAGACCCAGTACTTC. The genes are TRBV7-9 and TRBJ2-5, with 12 bases fitting TRBD2. Trimming at V came to 4 bases and at J to 5 bases, leaving 5 bases not matched to a gene. Germline V CDR1 and CDR2: SEHNR, FQNEAQ (reference sequence). CDR3 length equals 15 residues.

The rearrangement uses TRBV29-1 and TRBJ2-1; weak D call: TRBD1 (6 bases). Between the trimmed V and J ends, which lost 4 bases and 2 bases, there was a span of 9 bases. Germline CDR1 and CDR2: SQVTM and ANQGSEA. This CDR3 comprises 13 residues. CDR3: CSVVTGPYNEQFF. The DNA of the CDR3 is TGCAGCGTTGTTACAGGGCCCTACAATGAGCAGTTCTTC.

The chain links TRBV24-1 to TRBJ2-2, with a weak D call TRBD2 (6 bases). This CDR3 is 14 amino acids long. Germline values: CDR1 KGHDR, CDR2 SFDVKD. Trimming left V 5 bases short and J 5 bases short, with 11 bases between. The CDR3: CATSAGLRTGELFF. For the CDR3, the DNA is TGTGCCACCAGTGCGGGACTGAGAACCGGGGAGCTGTTTTTT.

This clonotype has more than one count but fewer than ten. V gene TRBV15 combines with J gene TRBJ2-1; tentative D call: TRBD1 (6 bases). This CDR3 comprises 15 residues. V lost 0 bases and J 3 bases, leaving 9 bases between the germline ends. Looked up from germline, CDR1 is LNHNV and CDR2 is YYDKDF (reference sequence). The CDR3 region has the DNA TGTGCCACCAGCAGAGAGCAGGGGAGCTACAATGAGCAGTTCTTC. Protein sequence: CATSREQGSYNEQFF.

This clonotype was detected a few times. This rearrangement joins TRBV15 to TRBJ2-7; D possibly corresponds to TRBD2 (7 bases). CDR3 length: 15 amino acids. Germline V gene sequence: CDR1 LNHNV, CDR2 YYDKDF (reference sequence). Trimming cost V 9 bases and J 1 base, with 19 bases left between them. The CDR3 region has the DNA TGTGCCACAACCTCTGGCGGGGGCCCGTCCTACGAGCAGTACGTC. This codes for CATTSGGGPSYEQYV.

The chain uses TRBV11-2 and TRBJ1-1; D remains unclear. The CDR3 consists of 13 residues. Trimming stripped 0 bases from V and 11 bases from J, with 13 bases between. Germline V lookup: CDR1 SGHAT, CDR2 FQNNGV. CDR3 nucleotides: TGTGCCAGCAGCTTAGATGTACGGTTTGCCGCTTTCTTT. Protein: CASSLDVRFAAFF.

This clonotype was seen only a few times. The chain links TRBV12-3 or TRBV12-4 to TRBJ2-3; weak D call: TRBD2 (6 bases). V lost 0 bases and J lost 5, with 12 bases in between. CDR3 length: 15 amino acids. CDR3 nucleotides: TGTGCCAGCAGTTTAGCTTCCGGGGGACGAGATACGCAGTATTTT. Protein: CASSLASGGRDTQYF.

V usage is TRBV4-3 and J usage is TRBJ1-1; TRBD1 might be the D (5 bases). This CDR3 has 16 amino acids. V lost 4 bases and J lost 0, with 15 bases in between. In germline, CDR1 is LGHNA, CDR2 YSLEER. The CDR3 loop reads CASSRGTVGMNTEAFF. The CDR3 DNA follows: TGCGCCAGCAGCCGTGGGACGGTGGGTATGAACACTGAAGCTTTCTTT.

J is TRBJ2-7 and V is TRBV25-1; no reliable D call. Germline-derived CDR1 and CDR2 are MGHDK and SYGVNS. V was shortened by 3 bases and J by 2 bases, with 11 bases between the two germline ends. This CDR3 region has 14 residues. The CDR3 DNA is TGTGCCAGCAGTGACCTGGACCCCGCCTACGAGCAGTACTTC. Protein product: CASSDLDPAYEQYF.

This clonotype was seen a handful of times. V is TRBV20-1 and J is TRBJ2-2, with 9 bases matching TRBD1. CDR1 and CDR2 from the germline V gene are DFQATT and SNEGSKA (reference sequence). The CDR3 is 15 residues long. V lost 0 bases and J lost 8; bases outside the gene matches: 7. CDR3 residues: CSARDARQGVGELFF. CDR3 bases: TGCAGTGCTAGAGATGCACGACAGGGGGTGGGGGAGCTGTTTTTT.

This clonotype showed up many times. V gene TRBV20-1 combines with J gene TRBJ2-1; 13 nucleotides match TRBD2. Germline lookup yields CDR1 DFQATT and CDR2 SNEGSKA (reference sequence). CDR3 length: 15 amino acids. Germline trimming cut 3 bases from V and 4 bases from J; bases unmatched to any gene: 3. Written as DNA, the CDR3 is TGCAGTGCTAGGGAGACTAGCGGGGGGTACAATGAGCAGTTCTTC. Encoded protein: CSARETSGGYNEQFF.

This clonotype was counted at least ten times. This chain connects TRBV20-1 to TRBJ2-7; 9 bases map to TRBD1. V gave up 6 bases and J gave up 2 bases; unmatched junction bases: 5. Germline CDR1 reads DFQATT; CDR2 reads SNEGSKA (reference sequence). CDR3 length equals 13 residues. The CDR3 here is CSAGDRETYEQYF. CDR3 coding DNA: TGCAGTGCCGGGGACAGGGAGACCTACGAGCAGTACTTC.

This clonotype was detected many times. V usage is TRBV5-4 and J usage is TRBJ2-2; 9 positions agree with TRBD1. Germline values: CDR1 SGHNT, CDR2 YYREEE (reference sequence). This CDR3 region has 16 residues. The junction had 5 bases not matched to a gene; V was cut back by 4 bases and J by 1 base. As DNA, the CDR3 is TGTGCCAGCAGCCGAGGGGGACAGGGGAACACCGGGGAGCTGTTTTTT. This encodes CASSRGGQGNTGELFF.

The rearrangement links TRBV7-6 to TRBJ2-5; the match to TRBD2 covers 12 bases. With V trimmed by 5 bases and J by 3 bases, 7 bases remained unmatched. CDR1 and CDR2 (germline): SGHVS, FNYEAQ. The length of the CDR3 is 16 residues. The CDR3 region is CASSPQSSGGEETQYF. CDR3 bases: TGTGCCAGCAGCCCCCAATCTAGCGGGGGGGAAGAGACCCAGTACTTC.